The subject of this entry is one TCR beta chain. The antigen is undetermined. At cycle 4 day 1, cycle 7 day 1, and baseline, blood was sampled. These data originate in a study of OX40 agonist ivuxolimab in advanced cancers. The CDR3 has 13 residues. The V gene end was trimmed by 4 bases and the J gene end by 4 bases; junction bases not matched to a gene: 3. The germline gives CDR1 SNHLY, CDR2 FYNNEI. Measured with immunoSEQ multiplex PCR; TCRdb has only the in-frame clones, and not every one. The repertoire holds tens of thousands of clones, with roughly 92% as singletons. Notes on the study in general: In CD8+ T cells, expanded clones were on average more numerous than in CD4+. Among the lowest peripheral clonal expansion occurred in 0.1-3.0 mg/kg partial responders. Which antigen the expanded peripheral T cells recognized is unknown.

The input for sequencing was CD4+ or CD8+ T cells sorted from blood, taken in a trial of the OX40 agonist ivuxolimab. This TCR derives from an adult with an advanced solid tumor such as melanoma, head and neck, liver or kidney cancer. The chain combines TRBV2 with TRBJ1-1, with 7 bases fitting TRBD1. In DNA, the CDR3 is TGTGCCAGCAGTGGACAGGGAGCCACTGAAGCTTTCTTT. This encodes CASSGQGATEAFF.